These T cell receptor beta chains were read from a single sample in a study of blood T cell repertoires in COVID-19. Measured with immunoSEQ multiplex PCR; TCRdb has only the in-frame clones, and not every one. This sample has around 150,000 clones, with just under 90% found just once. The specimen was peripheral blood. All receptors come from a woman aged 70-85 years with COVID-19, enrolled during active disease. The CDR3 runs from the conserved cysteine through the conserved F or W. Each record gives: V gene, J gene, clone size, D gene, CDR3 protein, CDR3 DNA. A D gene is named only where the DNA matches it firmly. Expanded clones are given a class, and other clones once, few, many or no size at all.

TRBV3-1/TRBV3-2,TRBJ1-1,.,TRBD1,CASSLDRDVGTEAFF,TGTGCCAGCAGCTTAGACAGGGACGTTGGTACTGAAGCTTTCTTT
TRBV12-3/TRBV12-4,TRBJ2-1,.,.,CASRRLSRNEQFF,TGTGCCAGCAGGAGACTGTCGCGAAATGAGCAGTTCTTC
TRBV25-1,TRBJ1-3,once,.,CASSEYRGSSGNTIYF,TGTGCCAGCAGTGAATATAGGGGAAGCTCTGGAAACACCATATATTTT
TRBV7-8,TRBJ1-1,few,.,CASTSKPRGEAFF,TGTGCCAGCACCTCAAAACCACGGGGGGAAGCTTTCTTT
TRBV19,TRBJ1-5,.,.,CASSIWHSNQPQHF,TGTGCCAGTAGTATTTGGCATAGCAATCAGCCCCAGCATTTT
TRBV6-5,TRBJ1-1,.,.,CASRGVTEAFF,TGTGCCAGCAGGGGCGTCACTGAAGCTTTCTTT
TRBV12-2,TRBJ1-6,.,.,CASRFNGSKLDNSPLHF,TGTGCAAGTCGCTTTAACGGGTCGAAACTGGATAATTCACCCCTCCACTTT
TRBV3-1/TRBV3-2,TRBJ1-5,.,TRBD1,CASSNRQGGLDQPQHF,TGTGCCAGCAGCAACCGACAGGGGGGTTTGGATCAGCCCCAGCATTTT
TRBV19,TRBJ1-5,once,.,CASRVQDSNQPQHF,TGTGCCAGTAGAGTACAGGATAGCAATCAGCCCCAGCATTTT
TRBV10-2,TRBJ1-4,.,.,CASRGPGNEKLFF,TGCGCCAGCAGGGGTCCGGGTAATGAAAAACTGTTTTTT
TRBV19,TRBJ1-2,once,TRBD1,CASRDRQGDGYTF,TGTGCCTCCCGCGATCGACAGGGTGATGGCTACACCTTC
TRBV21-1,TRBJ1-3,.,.,CASSRLDRRKRRTGNTIYF,TGTGCCAGCAGCCGCCTGGACAGGCGTAAAAGGCGTACTGGAAACACCATATATTTT
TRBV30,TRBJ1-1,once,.,CAWRWSSMSTEAFF,TGTGCCTGGAGATGGTCGTCTATGAGCACTGAAGCTTTCTTT
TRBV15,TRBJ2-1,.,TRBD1,CATSRDLGGQGKRDEQFF,TGTGCCACCAGCAGAGATTTGGGAGGACAGGGGAAGAGAGATGAGCAGTTCTTC
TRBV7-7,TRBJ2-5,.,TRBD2,CASSLGGGALETQYF,TGTGCTAGCAGCTTGGGCGGGGGGGCTCTAGAGACCCAGTACTTC
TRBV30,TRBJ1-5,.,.,CAWSDRPGANQPQHF,TGTGCCTGGAGTGACCGGCCAGGGGCAAATCAGCCCCAGCATTTT